Below, 27 T cell receptor beta chains from the same sample are listed, as sequenced in a study of T cells in localized non-small cell lung cancer. Clones were sequenced by immunoSEQ multiplex PCR, and TCRdb holds only the in-frame ones, with some missing. The sample yields 5,200 or so clones, about 33% seen once. Sequenced material: lung tumor tissue, taken before any cancer treatment. These receptors were taken from a female donor older than 55 with stage I lung adenocarcinoma.

The chain carries TRBV19 and TRBJ2-1; 9 bases align to TRBD1. This CDR3 is built from 16 residues. Germline V gene sequence: CDR1 LNHDA, CDR2 SQIVND (reference sequence). Trimming at V came to 10 bases and at J to 3 bases, leaving 13 bases not matched to a gene. CDR3: CATLDRGSGGYNEQFF. The CDR3 DNA reads as TGTGCCACCCTGGACAGGGGTAGTGGTGGCTACAATGAGCAGTTCTTC. Together with reference TRBV19 and TRBJ2-1, the CDR3 gives the full variable domain: DGGITQSPKYLFRKEGQNVTLSCEQNLNHDAMYWYRQDPGQGLRLIYYSQIVNDFQKGDIAEGYSVSREKKESFPLTVTSAQKNPTAFYLCATLDRGSGGYNEQFFGPGTRLTVL.

The chain recombines TRBV18 with TRBJ2-1; 9 positions agree with TRBD1. The J segment lost 4 bases and the V segment lost 0 bases, leaving 7 bases of the junction unmatched. Looked up from germline, CDR1 is KGHSH and CDR2 is LQKENI. The CDR3 spans 17 residues. CDR3 amino acids: CASSPPPSGQGYNEQFF. The DNA of the CDR3 is TGTGCCAGCTCACCACCCCCGTCGGGACAGGGATACAATGAGCAGTTCTTC.

This clone was found a few times. The chain has TRBV28 and TRBJ1-4, with 8 positions matching TRBD1. After removal of 5 bases from V and 6 bases from J, the junction contained 8 bases not matched to a gene. CDR1 is MDHEN and CDR2 is SYDVKM in the germline V gene. The CDR3 loop spans 15 amino acids. As DNA, the CDR3 is TGTGCCAGCAGTGTCTCAGGGGGCGGGTATGAAAAACTGTTTTTT. This encodes CASSVSGGGYEKLFF.

This chain joins TRBV29-1 and TRBJ2-1; no reliable D call. Germline CDR1 and CDR2: SQVTM and ANQGSEA. V was shortened by 1 base and J by 9 bases, with 19 bases between the two germline ends. The length of the CDR3 is 15 residues. Here the CDR3 reads CSVEAPSLHLFEQFF. Here the CDR3 DNA reads TGCAGCGTTGAAGCCCCTAGTTTGCATTTATTTGAGCAGTTCTTC.

The chain joins TRBV6-8 to TRBJ1-1, with 7 bases fitting TRBD1. Germline trimming cut 1 base from V and 1 base from J; bases unmatched to any gene: 3. The CDR3 is 15 amino acids. The germline V gene has CDR1 MNHGY and CDR2 SAAAGT. CDR3 nucleotide sequence: TGTGCCAGCAGTTACTATACAGGGGAGAACACTGAAGCTTTCTTT. Residues: CASSYYTGENTEAFF.

This clone has a handful of counts. This rearrangement joins TRBV29-1 to TRBJ1-2; D unresolved. The CDR3 totals 12 residues. The germline V gene encodes CDR1 SQVTM and CDR2 ANQGSEA. V gave up 3 bases and J gave up 8 bases, with 13 bases separating them. CDR3 sequence reads: CSVEVQQHGYTF. In DNA form, the CDR3 reads TGCAGCGTTGAGGTTCAGCAGCACGGCTACACCTTC.

By share, this clone counts as medium-sized. The J gene is TRBJ2-5, the V gene TRBV6-8; 10 bases match TRBD1. Germline CDR1 is MNHGY and CDR2 is SAAAGT. V shed 4 bases and J 5 bases; nucleotides not matched to a gene: 4. The length of the CDR3 is 14 residues. This CDR3 is CASSFDRGQETQYF. CDR3 in DNA: TGTGCCAGCAGTTTTGACAGGGGGCAGGAGACCCAGTACTTC.

The V gene is TRBV30, the J gene TRBJ1-4, with no clear D. The CDR3 is 16 amino acids. CDR1 is GTSNPN, CDR2 SVGIG, per germline (reference sequence). Trimming took 0 bases from V and 8 from J, leaving 19 bases between them. For the CDR3, the DNA is TGTGCCTGGAGTGTAAGGACGGGCCCCGGGAAGGAAAAACTGTTTTTT. Residues: CAWSVRTGPGKEKLFF.

This clone was counted only a few times. Here the CDR3 reads CASSRGGNTGELFF. The CDR3 DNA follows: TGTGCCAGCAGTAGGGGGGGGAACACCGGGGAGCTGTTTTTT. The J gene is TRBJ2-2, the V gene TRBV6-8; D perhaps matches TRBD2 (7 bases). Germline V gene sequence: CDR1 MNHGY, CDR2 SAAAGT. V lost 5 bases and J lost 1, with 8 bases in between. The CDR3 spans 14 residues.

The chain combines TRBV6-8 with TRBJ1-3; D ambiguous. V gave up 2 bases and J gave up 4 bases, with 6 bases separating them. CDR3 size: 13 residues. Germline assignment: CDR1 MNHGY and CDR2 SAAAGT. In nucleotides, the CDR3 is TGTGCCAGCAGTTACCAAGTCGGAAACACCATATATTTT. Translating gives CASSYQVGNTIYF.

The gene calls are TRBV5-1 and TRBJ1-5; D call uncertain. V was cut by 0 bases and J by 6 bases, with 10 bases left in between. Germline V CDR1 and CDR2: SGHRS, YFSETQ. This CDR3 region has 14 residues. For the CDR3, the DNA is TGCGCCAGCAGCTTGGGTGGGTTAAGTCAGCCCCAGCATTTT. It specifies CASSLGGLSQPQHF.

The rearrangement links TRBV18 to TRBJ2-2; possibly TRBD2 for D (7 bases). Deletions cut 3 bases from V and 6 bases from J, with 20 bases between. CDR1 and CDR2 (germline): KGHSH, LQKENI. This CDR3 is 17 amino acids long. This CDR3 is CASSPREVRGAAGELFF. The CDR3 DNA reads TGTGCCAGCTCACCGAGAGAGGTTCGGGGGGCCGCCGGGGAGCTGTTTTTT.

The chain has TRBV25-1 and TRBJ2-2; D gene ambiguous. CDR3 size: 15 residues. Trimming cost V 3 bases and J 5 bases, with 13 bases left between them. CDR1 is MGHDK and CDR2 is SYGVNS in the germline V gene. CDR3 in amino acids: CASSDRQKQTGELFF. The CDR3 coding sequence is TGTGCCAGCAGTGACAGGCAAAAGCAAACCGGGGAGCTGTTTTTT.

The sample holds one count of this clone. The chain carries TRBV30 and TRBJ1-2; 7 nucleotides line up with TRBD1. Germline-derived CDR1 and CDR2 are GTSNPN and SVGIG (reference sequence). The CDR3 extends over 15 amino acids. V was clipped by 4 bases and J by 4 bases; unmatched bases: 12. This chain's CDR3 is CAWTGTALSRYGYTF. The CDR3 nucleotides are TGTGCCTGGACCGGGACAGCACTCTCCCGCTATGGCTACACCTTC.

The gene calls are TRBV11-3 and TRBJ1-5, with 9 bases fitting TRBD1. Trimming cost V 3 bases and J 3 bases; bases outside gene matches: 6. There are 16 residues in the CDR3. Germline CDR1 SGHNT, CDR2 YENEEA. The CDR3 sequence is CASSLEQGAYNQPQHF. The CDR3 nucleotides read TGTGCCAGCAGCTTGGAACAGGGGGCGTACAATCAGCCCCAGCATTTT. Drawing the rest from reference TRBV11-3 and TRBJ1-5, the complete variable domain is EAGVVQSPRYKIIEKKQPVAFWCNPISGHNTLYWYLQNLGQGPELLIRYENEEAVDDSQLPKDRFSAERLKGVDSTLKIQPAELGDSAVYLCASSLEQGAYNQPQHFGDGTRLSIL.

By share, this clone counts as medium-sized. The CDR3 sequence is CASSHQPGTSGAQFF. In nucleotides, the CDR3 is TGTGCCAGCAGCCATCAACCCGGGACTAGCGGGGCGCAGTTCTTC. J is TRBJ2-1 and V is TRBV6-8; 13 positions match TRBD2. V shed 6 bases and J 12 bases; nucleotides not matched to a gene: 11. Germline V gene sequence: CDR1 MNHGY, CDR2 SAAAGT. The CDR3 totals 15 residues.

In this sample, this clone turned up a few times. The chain employs TRBV5-8 and TRBJ1-1; D gene unclear. The germline V gene encodes CDR1 SGHTS and CDR2 YDEGEE. With 2 bases removed from V and 8 bases from J, the gap between germline ends came to 13 bases. This CDR3 comprises 13 residues. The CDR3 sequence: CASSLADFWEAFF. In nucleotides, the CDR3 is TGTGCCAGCAGCTTAGCCGACTTTTGGGAAGCTTTCTTT.

This clone has only a few counts. The chain couples TRBV4-1 to TRBJ2-5; 8 nucleotides match TRBD2. The trim removed 3 bases at V and 3 bases at J, leaving 6 bases unmatched. The germline CDR1 and CDR2 sequences are MGHRA and YSYEKL. The CDR3 runs to 15 residues. The CDR3 DNA reads TGCGCCAGCAGCCATACCGGGACTAGGGAAGAGACCCAGTACTTC. Its protein product is CASSHTGTREETQYF.

The J gene is TRBJ1-6, the V gene TRBV6-8; D unclear. CDR3 length equals 16 residues. Trimming shortened V by 5 bases and J by 10 bases, and 21 bases separated the two germline ends. Germline CDR1 and CDR2: MNHGY and SAAAGT. The CDR3: CASSTRLDISGSPLHF. The CDR3 DNA sequence: TGTGCCAGCAGTACCAGGCTAGATATATCCGGGTCACCCCTCCACTTT.

A few counts support this clone. The genes are TRBV30 and TRBJ1-2; no firm D call. Trimming left V 5 bases short and J 1 base short, with 8 bases between. Germline V CDR1 and CDR2: GTSNPN, SVGIG (reference sequence). This CDR3 has 12 residues. CDR3 nucleotides: TGTGCCTGGGTCGGAGTTAACTATGGCTACACCTTC. As protein: CAWVGVNYGYTF.

CDR3 protein: CASSQYQRYGYTF. The DNA of the CDR3 is TGCGCCAGCAGTCAATATCAGAGGTATGGCTACACCTTC. This chain links TRBV23-1 with TRBJ1-2; D not certain. TRBV23-1 is an ORF for which the function is uncertain. Trimming removed 1 base at V and 5 bases at J, with 8 bases between. The CDR3 extends over 13 amino acids.

This clone is termed medium-sized. This chain joins TRBV6-8 and TRBJ1-1; 7 nucleotides match TRBD1. Germline CDR1 is MNHGY and CDR2 is SAAAGT. V gave up 8 bases and J gave up 1 base; unmatched junction bases: 4. The CDR3 length is 13 residues. The CDR3, as DNA: TGTGCCAGCGGGACAGCTTGGAACACTGAAGCTTTCTTT. Amino acid sequence: CASGTAWNTEAFF.

The chain links TRBV11-3 to TRBJ2-5, with TRBD2 identical over 8 bases. Germline assignment: CDR1 SGHNT and CDR2 YENEEA. V shed 5 bases and J 5 bases; nucleotides not matched to a gene: 7. The length of the CDR3 is 14 residues. The CDR3 DNA reads TGTGCCAGCAGCCCCGGGGGGGCCGGGGAGACCCAGTACTTC. This codes for CASSPGGAGETQYF.

The rearrangement joins TRBV23-1 to TRBJ1-2, with D hard to call. TRBV23-1 qualifies as an ORF whose function is uncertain. The CDR3 has 16 amino acids. V dropped 2 bases and J dropped 3 bases, with 16 bases sitting between them. CDR3 amino acids: CASSQIMTTRYYGYTF. CDR3 sequence (DNA): TGCGCCAGCAGTCAAATCATGACTACTCGCTACTATGGCTACACCTTC.

The rearrangement links TRBV30 to TRBJ1-2, with TRBD1 as a possible D gene (6 bases). The germline V gene has CDR1 GTSNPN and CDR2 SVGIG (reference sequence). The CDR3 is 14 residues long. V lost 2 bases and J 2 bases, leaving 12 bases between the germline ends. CDR3 in DNA: TGTGCCTGGAGTAGGCAGGGACACAACTATGGCTACACCTTC. Protein sequence: CAWSRQGHNYGYTF.

This clone was found a few times. The genes are TRBV7-1 and TRBJ1-1; D is uncertain. TRBV7-1 is given ORF status, its function remaining uncertain. The CDR3 sequence is 13 residues long. V was cut by 4 bases and J by 3 bases, with 9 bases left in between. The CDR3 nucleotides read TGTGCCAGCAGCTTAGCGGTGGACACTGAAGCTTTCTTT. Encoded protein: CASSLAVDTEAFF.

The J gene is TRBJ2-3, the V gene TRBV5-1; D remains unclear. Between the trimmed V and J ends, which lost 0 bases and 0 bases, there was a span of 11 bases. This CDR3 is 16 amino acids long. Germline V gene data show CDR1 as SGHRS and CDR2 as YFSETQ. CDR3 nucleotides: TGCGCCAGCAGCTTGGCCCCGACCCACAGCACAGATACGCAGTATTTT. This sequence encodes CASSLAPTHSTDTQYF.